This TCR beta chain was identified during a study of blood T cell repertoires in COVID-19. As originally analysed: Nucleated cell counts were estimated from reference gene primer amplification. This table comes from immunoSEQ multiplex PCR, and its TCRdb copy is limited to in-frame clones, with some not included. The V and J calls and clone size were taken over from that table, and D and trimming were inferred from the DNA. The table has a few hundred thousand clones, 86% seen once. With V trimmed by 4 bases and J by 0 bases, 2 bases remained unmatched. The CDR3 covers 15 residues. CDR1 LNHDA and CDR2 SQIVND come from the germline V gene (reference sequence).

The rearrangement joins TRBV19 to TRBJ2-3, with 9 bases that match TRBD2. Sequences were obtained from peripheral blood. This clonotype was obtained from a woman between 25 and 40 years old with active or convalescent COVID-19. Here the CDR3 DNA reads TGTGCCAGTAGTAAGCGGGGGGATAGCACAGATACGCAGTATTTT. It codes for CASSKRGDSTDTQYF.